This passage covers 20 T cell receptor beta chains from one sample sequenced in a study of response to subunit inactivated influenza vaccine. TCRdb used MiXCR to reprocess the RT-PCR reads, holding one entry per CDR3 protein. The sample records 450,000 to 600,000 distinct CDR3 sequences, 15% to 20% being singletons. The sample was CD4+ T cells sorted from PBMCs, taken around 2 years after vaccination. These receptors were taken from a man aged 50 to 69 who received an inactivated influenza vaccine.

This clonotype has ten or more counts. V gene TRBV20-1 combines with J gene TRBJ2-7; 8 positions agree with TRBD1. This CDR3 contains 14 residues. Germline V gene sequence: CDR1 DFQATT, CDR2 SNEGSKA (reference sequence). Germline trimming cut 0 bases from V and 1 base from J; bases unmatched to any gene: 2. The CDR3 spells CSARDWTGSYEQYF. The CDR3 nucleotides read TGCAGTGCTAGAGATTGGACAGGGTCCTACGAGCAGTACTTC.

This chain joins TRBV20-1 and TRBJ2-7; TRBD2 matches 14 bases. The CDR3 extends over 15 amino acids. Per germline, CDR1 DFQATT and CDR2 SNEGSKA (reference sequence). The J segment lost 6 bases and the V segment lost 1 base, leaving 5 bases of the junction unmatched. The CDR3 reads CSARGLAGGPGEQYF. As DNA, the CDR3 is TGCAGTGCTAGAGGACTAGCGGGGGGGCCTGGCGAGCAGTACTTC.

The rearrangement joins TRBV4-2 to TRBJ1-1; D gene unclear. This CDR3 is built from 13 residues. V was cut by 0 bases and J by 4 bases, with 6 bases left in between. CDR1 and CDR2 (germline): LGHNA, YNFKEQ. The CDR3 sequence: CASSQDVRTEAFF. CDR3 nucleotide sequence: TGTGCCAGCAGCCAAGATGTCCGCACTGAAGCTTTCTTT.

CDR3 nucleotide sequence: TGTGCCAGCAGTAATCTAGCGGGAGTCTACAATGAGCAGTTCTTC. Its protein product is CASSNLAGVYNEQFF. The chain uses TRBV12-3 or TRBV12-4 and TRBJ2-1, with 10 bases identical to TRBD2. The V gene end was trimmed by 5 bases and the J gene end by 3 bases; junction bases not matched to a gene: 4. The CDR3 runs 15 residues.

The chain combines TRBV5-1 with TRBJ2-3, with D hard to call. There are 14 residues in the CDR3. V was shortened by 2 bases and J by 6 bases, with 13 bases between the two germline ends. Germline CDR1 reads SGHRS; CDR2 reads YFSETQ. CDR3 coding DNA: TGCGCCAGCAGCTTTGACTCCCGCCGGGATACGCAGTATTTT. Translated, it gives CASSFDSRRDTQYF.

The sample holds many counts of this clonotype. The genes are TRBV12-3 or TRBV12-4 and TRBJ1-5; possibly TRBD1 for D (5 bases). CDR3 size: 13 residues. The V gene lost 3 bases and the J gene lost 7 bases, with 10 bases spanning the gap. The CDR3 nucleotides are TGTGCCAGCAGTTTCCAGGGCGGACAGCCCCAGCATTTT. This translates into CASSFQGGQPQHF.

The chain has TRBV12-3 or TRBV12-4 and TRBJ2-1, with 8 bases fitting TRBD2. V lost 7 bases and J lost 8; bases outside the gene matches: 13. The CDR3 has 15 residues. This CDR3 is CASTPNGRAWDEQFF. The CDR3 DNA follows: TGTGCCAGCACCCCAAACGGGAGGGCCTGGGATGAGCAGTTCTTC.

The table lists this clonotype with a few counts. This rearrangement joins TRBV20-1 to TRBJ1-1; no clear D gene. Germline CDR1 DFQATT, CDR2 SNEGSKA (reference sequence). The CDR3 consists of 15 residues. Trimming took off 0 bases at V and 3 bases at J, with 14 bases between the two ends. CDR3 coding DNA: TGCAGTGCTAGAGATCCCACACAGCACCACACTGAAGCTTTCTTT. It codes for CSARDPTQHHTEAFF.

Only a few counts were recorded for this clonotype. The genes are TRBV29-1 and TRBJ1-1; tentative D call: TRBD1 (6 bases). The CDR3 totals 13 residues. Germline-derived CDR1 and CDR2 are SQVTM and ANQGSEA. The V end lost 5 bases, the J end lost 0 bases, and 10 bases lay between the germline ends. In DNA, the CDR3 is TGCAGCGTTACGGACAGCATGAACACTGAAGCTTTCTTT. Protein: CSVTDSMNTEAFF.

The sample holds many counts of this clonotype. The chain joins TRBV7-9 to TRBJ2-7; 8 bases line up with TRBD1. The ends lost 3 bases at V and 3 bases at J; junction bases unmatched: 7. Germline V gives CDR1 SEHNR, CDR2 FQNEAQ (reference sequence). CDR3 length: 15 amino acids. The CDR3 reads CASSFGTGKGYEQYF. The CDR3 DNA sequence: TGTGCCAGCAGCTTCGGGACAGGAAAAGGCTACGAGCAGTACTTC.

This clonotype has a count of ten or more. The V gene is TRBV11-1, the J gene TRBJ2-5, with unresolved D. Germline assignment: CDR1 SGHAT and CDR2 FQDESV (reference sequence). The V end was cut by 2 bases, the J end by 1 base, with 8 bases between. CDR3 length: 14 amino acids. This chain's CDR3 is CASSLRSAQETQYF. The CDR3 nucleotides are TGTGCCAGCAGCTTAAGAAGCGCCCAAGAGACCCAGTACTTC.

The rearrangement joins TRBV11-3 to TRBJ2-1; TRBD1 agrees at 7 bases. CDR3 length: 15 residues. Germline lookup yields CDR1 SGHNT and CDR2 YENEEA. V dropped 0 bases and J dropped 2; count of bases not matched to a gene: 1. CDR3 DNA: TGTGCCAGCAGCTTAGAAACAGGGGCCTACAATGAGCAGTTCTTC. This translates into CASSLETGAYNEQFF.

In nucleotides, the CDR3 is TGCAGTGCCGAGGCTGATAACAAAGAGACCCAGTACTTC. This encodes CSAEADNKETQYF. This rearrangement joins TRBV20-1 to TRBJ2-5; D gene ambiguous. Germline CDR1 is DFQATT and CDR2 is SNEGSKA (reference sequence). V was shortened by 6 bases and J by 3 bases, with 14 bases between the two germline ends. The CDR3 loop spans 13 amino acids.

This clonotype has a count of ten or more. V usage is TRBV12-3 or TRBV12-4 and J usage is TRBJ2-3, with TRBD2 as a possible D gene (5 bases). The V end lost 2 bases, the J end lost 6 bases, and 9 bases lay between the germline ends. The CDR3 totals 13 residues. This chain's CDR3 is CASSLLVADTQYF. The CDR3 nucleotides read TGTGCCAGCAGTTTATTAGTAGCGGATACGCAGTATTTT.

This chain connects TRBV29-1 to TRBJ1-1, with D possibly matching TRBD1 (5 bases). Germline V gene data show CDR1 as SQVTM and CDR2 as ANQGSEA. Trimming cost V 5 bases and J 11 bases, with 12 bases left between them. The CDR3 has 10 residues. The CDR3 bases are TGCAGCGTTACCAGGGAAATCGCTTTCTTT. Its protein is CSVTREIAFF.

This clonotype came up a few times. The V gene is TRBV29-1, the J gene TRBJ2-5; TRBD1 matches at 7 bases. Germline CDR1 is SQVTM and CDR2 is ANQGSEA. Unmatched junction bases numbered 5, after V lost 6 bases and J lost 4 bases. The CDR3 extends over 12 amino acids. The CDR3 DNA reads TGCAGCGTGGGGGACAGTTCAGAGACCCAGTACTTC. This gives the protein CSVGDSSETQYF.

This clonotype was seen more than once but under ten times. The chain has TRBV7-9 and TRBJ1-2; D remains unclear. Trimming removed 1 base from V and 8 bases from J, with 14 bases in between. Germline CDR1 reads SEHNR; CDR2 reads FQNEAQ (reference sequence). This CDR3 has 14 residues. DNA of the CDR3: TGTGCCAGCAGCTTAGAGTCAGTGGTATCAGGCTACACCTTC. Translating gives CASSLESVVSGYTF.

The rearrangement links TRBV20-1 to TRBJ2-7; TRBD2 matches 12 bases. CDR3 length: 15 residues. CDR1 is DFQATT and CDR2 is SNEGSKA in the germline V gene (reference sequence). V lost 0 bases to trimming and J lost 6 bases; unmatched junction nucleotides: 6. The CDR3 loop is CSARETSGRWSEQYF. The CDR3, as DNA: TGCAGTGCTAGAGAGACTAGCGGGAGATGGAGCGAGCAGTACTTC.

V is TRBV9 and J is TRBJ1-2, with D unresolved. The germline V gene encodes CDR1 SGDLS and CDR2 YYNGEE. The CDR3 contains 14 residues. The germline V and J ends were trimmed by 3 bases and 4 bases, with 13 bases remaining between them. This CDR3 is CASSAAPESYGYTF. The CDR3 DNA is TGTGCCAGCAGCGCGGCCCCGGAAAGCTATGGCTACACCTTC.

The chain links TRBV10-3 to TRBJ2-1, with D tentatively TRBD1 (5 bases). The V gene lost 3 bases and the J gene lost 6 bases, with 9 bases spanning the gap. The CDR3 contains 13 residues. CDR1 is ENHRY, CDR2 SYGVKD, per germline. The CDR3 DNA reads TGTGCCATCAGTGACTCAGGGTTCAATGAGCAGTTCTTC. Protein: CAISDSGFNEQFF.